This TCR beta chain was captured by sequencing in a study of shared clonotypes between healthy human individuals. Study findings and constraints: Naive subsets generally exceeded memory subsets in estimated richness.

Repertoires were generated with immunoSEQ multiplex PCR, while TCRdb's copy carries only in-frame clones and drops some. The sample holds approximately 2,000,000 clones, just under 95% seen once. The V gene's germline CDR1 is SGDLS and CDR2 YYNGEE. Trimming shortened V by 0 bases and J by 4 bases, and 5 bases separated the two germline ends. The CDR3 runs 13 residues. About this clone itself: What it binds is unknown.

The specimen was naive CD4+ T cells from PBMCs. Stated subset: CD45RA+ positively selected. This sequence joins TRBV9 and TRBJ1-3; D perhaps matches TRBD1 (5 bases). This sequence originates from a man between 18 and 35 years old in good health. Some clones in this sample may be carry-over from other donors' samples. This chain's CDR3 is CASSVGTGNTIYF. The CDR3 DNA reads TGTGCCAGCAGCGTAGGGACAGGAAACACCATATATTTT. The variable domain in full, with the rest retrieved from reference TRBV9 and TRBJ1-3, is DSGVTQTPKHLITATGQRVTLRCSPRSGDLSVYWYQQSLDQGLQFLIQYYNGEERAKGNILERFSAQQFPDLHSELNLSSLELGDSALYFCASSVGTGNTIYFGEGSWLTVV.